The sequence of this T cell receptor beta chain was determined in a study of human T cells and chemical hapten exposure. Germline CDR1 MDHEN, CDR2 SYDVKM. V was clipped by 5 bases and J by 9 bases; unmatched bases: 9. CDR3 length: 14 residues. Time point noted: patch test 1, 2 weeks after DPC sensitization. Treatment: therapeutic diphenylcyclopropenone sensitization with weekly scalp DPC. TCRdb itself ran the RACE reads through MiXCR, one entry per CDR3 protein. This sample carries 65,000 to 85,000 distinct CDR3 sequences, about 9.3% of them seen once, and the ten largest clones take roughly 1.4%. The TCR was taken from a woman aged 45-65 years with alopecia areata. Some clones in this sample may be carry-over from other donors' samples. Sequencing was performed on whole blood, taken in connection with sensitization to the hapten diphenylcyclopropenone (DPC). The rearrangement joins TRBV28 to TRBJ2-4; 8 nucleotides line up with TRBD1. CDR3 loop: CASSTQGAVSIQYF. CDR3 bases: TGTGCCAGCAGTACCCAGGGGGCGGTGAGCATTCAGTACTTC. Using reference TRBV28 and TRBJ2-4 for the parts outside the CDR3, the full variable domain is DVKVTQSSRYLVKRTGEKVFLECVQDMDHENMFWYRQDPGLGLRLIYFSYDVKMKEKGDIPEGYSVSREKKERFSLILESASTNQTSMYLCASSTQGAVSIQYFGAGTRLSVL.